The 24 T cell receptor beta chains given below trace back to one sample, sequenced in a study of blood T cell repertoires in COVID-19. Clones were sequenced by immunoSEQ multiplex PCR, and TCRdb holds only the in-frame ones, with some missing. The data show some 250,000 clones, around four fifths seen once. The sample taken for sequencing was peripheral blood. The receptors stem from an elderly man with acute or convalescent COVID-19.

The chain links TRBV6-5 to TRBJ1-5; D ambiguous. V was pared by 6 bases and J by 3 bases, with 15 bases between. Germline V gene sequence: CDR1 MNHEY, CDR2 SVGAGI. This CDR3 has 15 residues. Here the CDR3 reads CASRSTTRVNQPQHF. CDR3 coding DNA: TGTGCCAGCAGGTCGACAACCCGTGTCAATCAGCCCCAGCATTTT.

This clone was detected only once. This chain connects TRBV2 to TRBJ1-1; D is possibly TRBD1 (5 bases). The CDR3 sequence is 12 residues long. V shed 10 bases and J shed 5 bases, with 14 bases lying between them. Per germline, CDR1 SNHLY and CDR2 FYNNEI. The CDR3 region is CATQGVRTEAFF. The CDR3 nucleotides are TGTGCCACCCAGGGTGTTAGGACTGAAGCTTTCTTT.

Here the CDR3 reads CASSLTGPSNIQYF. In nucleotides, the CDR3 is TGCGCCAGCAGCTTAACGGGTCCGAGCAACATTCAGTACTTC. The chain joins TRBV5-1 to TRBJ2-4; D is uncertain. The CDR3 runs to 14 residues. V shed 2 bases and J shed 7 bases, with 13 bases lying between them. CDR1 and CDR2 from the germline V gene are SGHRS and YFSETQ.

The CDR3 protein is CASSDGGGGAIPQYF. CDR3 bases: TGTGCCAGCAGTGACGGCGGCGGGGGCGCGATTCCCCAGTACTTC. The chain has TRBV6-4 and TRBJ2-5; maybe TRBD2 (7 bases). The CDR3 is made up of 15 amino acids. Germline V gene lookup returns CDR1 MRHNA and CDR2 SNTAGT. Trimming took 2 bases from V and 9 from J, leaving 19 bases between them.

The CDR3 protein is CASSHHRGPYEQYF. The CDR3 nucleotides read TGTGCCAGCAGTCATCACAGGGGACCCTACGAGCAGTACTTC. The rearrangement joins TRBV28 to TRBJ2-7; TRBD1 matches 7 bases. Germline loops: CDR1 MDHEN, CDR2 SYDVKM. The CDR3 consists of 14 residues. J was trimmed by 2 bases and V by 5 bases; bases with no gene match: 6.

V gene TRBV9 combines with J gene TRBJ2-1, with 10 bases matching TRBD2. With V trimmed by 4 bases and J by 3 bases, 4 bases remained unmatched. This CDR3 spans 15 amino acids. Germline V gives CDR1 SGDLS, CDR2 YYNGEE. The DNA of the CDR3 is TGTGCCAGCAGCCTCCGACTAGCGGGCTACAATGAGCAGTTCTTC. This sequence encodes CASSLRLAGYNEQFF.

This CDR3 reads CASSLEGVGANVLTF. DNA of the CDR3: TGCGCCAGCAGCTTGGAAGGGGTGGGGGCCAACGTCCTGACTTTC. The gene calls are TRBV5-1 and TRBJ2-6; D may be TRBD1 (5 bases). The CDR3 has 15 amino acids. Germline CDR1 reads SGHRS; CDR2 reads YFSETQ. Deletions cut 0 bases from V and 4 bases from J, with 8 bases between.

V is TRBV5-1 and J is TRBJ1-1; a weak D match, TRBD1 (6 bases). CDR1 is SGHRS and CDR2 is YFSETQ in the germline V gene. This CDR3 spans 14 amino acids. V was trimmed by 7 bases and J by 6 bases, leaving 19 bases between them. The CDR3 DNA follows: TGCGCCAGCCGGCCGTTTACAGGGAGTCCTGAAGCTTTCTTT. This codes for CASRPFTGSPEAFF.

The chain links TRBV6-1 to TRBJ2-5; D is ambiguous. Per the germline V gene, CDR1 is MNHNS and CDR2 is SASEGT. With 3 bases removed from V and 2 bases from J, the gap between germline ends came to 7 bases. The CDR3 runs 13 residues. For the CDR3, the DNA is TGTGCCAGCAGTGAGGGCCATCAAGAGACCCAGTACTTC. It encodes CASSEGHQETQYF.

This chain connects TRBV27 to TRBJ1-3; no firm D call. CDR3 length: 17 residues. V was trimmed by 5 bases and J by 0 bases, leaving 17 bases between them. The germline gives CDR1 MNHEY, CDR2 SMNVEV (reference sequence). CDR3 sequence reads: CASSPNILARSGNTIYF. In DNA form, the CDR3 reads TGTGCCAGCAGTCCCAACATTTTAGCCCGCTCTGGAAACACCATATATTTT.

The chain has TRBV11-2 and TRBJ2-2, with 8 nucleotides matching TRBD1. This CDR3 is built from 15 residues. Germline V gene sequence: CDR1 SGHAT, CDR2 FQNNGV. V lost 4 bases, J lost 7 bases, and 8 bases stayed unmatched. CDR3 coding DNA: TGTGCCAGCAGCTGGTCACAGGGGGGAGGCGGGGAGCTGTTTTTT. This codes for CASSWSQGGGGELFF. The full variable domain, rest sourced from reference TRBV11-2 and TRBJ2-2, is EAGVAQSPRYKIIEKRQSVAFWCNPISGHATLYWYQQILGQGPKLLIQFQNNGVVDDSQLPKDRFSAERLKGVDSTLKIQPAKLEDSAVYLCASSWSQGGGGELFFGEGSRLTVL.

CDR3: CSVGRDNQETQYF. CDR3 nucleotide sequence: TGCAGCGTAGGCCGGGACAACCAAGAGACCCAGTACTTC. This chain links TRBV29-1 with TRBJ2-5, with D perhaps TRBD1 (6 bases). With 6 bases removed from V and 0 bases from J, the gap between germline ends came to 11 bases. The CDR3 is 13 amino acids. Germline V gives CDR1 SQVTM, CDR2 ANQGSEA.

This chain connects TRBV5-6 to TRBJ1-2, with 7 bases fitting TRBD1. Germline lookup yields CDR1 SGHDT and CDR2 YYEEEE. This CDR3 has 15 amino acids. With V trimmed by 4 bases and J by 5 bases, 11 bases remained unmatched. CDR3 sequence: CASSKNDRDTYGYTF. The CDR3, as DNA: TGTGCCAGCAGCAAAAACGACAGGGATACATATGGCTACACCTTC.

The J gene is TRBJ2-2, the V gene TRBV10-2; TRBD2 might be the D (5 bases). V was clipped by 6 bases and J by 1 base, with 15 bases between them. This CDR3 region has 16 residues. The germline gives CDR1 WSHSY, CDR2 SAAADI. This CDR3 reads CASRVAGGLNTGELFF. CDR3 bases: TGCGCCAGCAGGGTGGCGGGCGGCCTGAACACCGGGGAGCTGTTTTTT.

The V gene is TRBV19, the J gene TRBJ1-5, with D perhaps matching TRBD1 (5 bases). Germline values: CDR1 LNHDA, CDR2 SQIVND (reference sequence). The CDR3 runs 15 residues. Trimming pared 3 bases from V and 0 bases from J, leaving 9 bases between. The CDR3 loop reads CASSMAGYSNQPQHF. DNA of the CDR3: TGTGCCAGTAGTATGGCAGGGTATAGCAATCAGCCCCAGCATTTT. The whole variable domain, filled in from reference TRBV19 and TRBJ1-5, reads DGGITQSPKYLFRKEGQNVTLSCEQNLNHDAMYWYRQDPGQGLRLIYYSQIVNDFQKGDIAEGYSVSREKKESFPLTVTSAQKNPTAFYLCASSMAGYSNQPQHFGDGTRLSIL.

The rearrangement joins TRBV19 to TRBJ1-5; D not resolved. The CDR3 is made up of 15 amino acids. V was cut by 5 bases and J by 0 bases, with 11 bases left in between. Per germline, CDR1 LNHDA and CDR2 SQIVND (reference sequence). The CDR3 spells CASSVQARSNQPQHF. The CDR3 region has the DNA TGTGCCAGTAGTGTCCAGGCTCGTAGCAATCAGCCCCAGCATTTT. Full variable domain (missing parts from reference TRBV19 and TRBJ1-5): DGGITQSPKYLFRKEGQNVTLSCEQNLNHDAMYWYRQDPGQGLRLIYYSQIVNDFQKGDIAEGYSVSREKKESFPLTVTSAQKNPTAFYLCASSVQARSNQPQHFGDGTRLSIL.

The chain has TRBV5-6 and TRBJ2-1; TRBD2 matches 8 bases. CDR1 is SGHDT and CDR2 is YYEEEE in the germline V gene. The CDR3 loop spans 18 amino acids. V lost 0 bases to trimming and J lost 8 bases; unmatched junction nucleotides: 16. The CDR3 here is CASSLAARSGTRSYEQFF. CDR3 sequence (DNA): TGTGCCAGCAGCTTGGCCGCACGATCTGGGACTAGGAGCTATGAGCAGTTCTTC.

The chain is built from TRBV30 and TRBJ1-4; D is possibly TRBD1 (6 bases). V was trimmed by 4 bases and J by 2 bases, leaving 11 bases between them. The CDR3 runs to 14 residues. Germline V lookup: CDR1 GTSNPN, CDR2 SVGIG (reference sequence). The CDR3 protein is CAWNRESTNEKLFF. The CDR3 DNA follows: TGTGCCTGGAACAGGGAATCCACTAATGAAAAACTGTTTTTT. Full variable domain (outside the CDR3, taken from reference TRBV30 and TRBJ1-4): SQTIHQWPATLVQPVGSPLSLECTVEGTSNPNLYWYRQAAGRGLQLLFYSVGIGQISSEVPQNLSASRPQDRQFILSSKKLLLSDSGFYLCAWNRESTNEKLFFGSGTQLSVL.

The chain has TRBV4-1 and TRBJ1-2, with 7 nucleotides matching TRBD1. CDR1 and CDR2 from the germline V gene are MGHRA and YSYEKL. After removal of 6 bases from V and 6 bases from J, the junction contained 7 bases not matched to a gene. The CDR3 has 13 residues. DNA for the CDR3: TGCGCCAGCAGTCGTGAGACAGGGAATGGCTACACCTTC. It is translated as CASSRETGNGYTF.

This clone was seen a single time. V usage is TRBV30 and J usage is TRBJ1-1, with D hard to call. CDR3 length: 14 amino acids. V lost 4 bases and J 0 bases, leaving 12 bases between the germline ends. Germline CDR1 is GTSNPN and CDR2 is SVGIG (reference sequence). CDR3 loop: CAWTLPNLNTEAFF. DNA for the CDR3: TGTGCCTGGACCTTACCCAACTTGAACACTGAAGCTTTCTTT. The entire variable domain, with the rest obtained from reference TRBV30 and TRBJ1-1, is as follows: SQTIHQWPATLVQPVGSPLSLECTVEGTSNPNLYWYRQAAGRGLQLLFYSVGIGQISSEVPQNLSASRPQDRQFILSSKKLLLSDSGFYLCAWTLPNLNTEAFFGQGTRLTVV.

The chain uses TRBV5-5 and TRBJ2-7; D might be TRBD2 (5 bases). The V end lost 0 bases, the J end lost 4 bases, and 17 bases lay between the germline ends. Germline CDR1 reads SGHKS; CDR2 reads YYEKEE (reference sequence). The length of the CDR3 is 16 residues. The CDR3 protein is CASSLGPSGIAYEQYF. In DNA, the CDR3 is TGTGCCAGCAGCTTGGGGCCGTCCGGGATAGCGTACGAGCAGTACTTC.

The chain has TRBV19 and TRBJ1-1; 7 bases map to TRBD1. This CDR3 has 15 residues. Per germline, CDR1 LNHDA and CDR2 SQIVND (reference sequence). V dropped 5 bases and J dropped 0; count of bases not matched to a gene: 6. CDR3: CASSAAGTVNTEAFF. In DNA, the CDR3 is TGTGCCAGTAGTGCGGCCGGGACAGTGAACACTGAAGCTTTCTTT. Full variable domain (missing parts from reference TRBV19 and TRBJ1-1): DGGITQSPKYLFRKEGQNVTLSCEQNLNHDAMYWYRQDPGQGLRLIYYSQIVNDFQKGDIAEGYSVSREKKESFPLTVTSAQKNPTAFYLCASSAAGTVNTEAFFGQGTRLTVV.

The V call is TRBV28, the J call TRBJ1-2; D may be TRBD1 (6 bases). V lost 8 bases to trimming and J lost 3 bases, with 7 bases between them. CDR1 is MDHEN, CDR2 SYDVKM, per germline. This CDR3 is built from 11 residues. DNA for the CDR3: TGTGCCAGCGGACAGCACTATGGCTACACCTTC. This codes for CASGQHYGYTF.

V is TRBV12-3 or TRBV12-4 and J is TRBJ1-1; D ambiguous. V was clipped by 5 bases and J by 11 bases, with 12 bases between them. This CDR3 contains 11 residues. The CDR3 loop is CASSRGLQAFF. The DNA for the CDR3 is TGTGCCAGCAGTCGAGGACTGCAGGCTTTCTTT.